What follows describes a single T cell receptor beta chain. Original processing methods: Researchers report that nucleated cell counts were estimated from reference gene primer amplification. Libraries were prepared by immunoSEQ multiplex PCR; TCRdb keeps only in-frame clonotypes and omits some of them. V, J and clone size are those of that table, while D and trimming were read from the DNA. The sample contains 160,000 or so clones, 70% to 85% of which appear only once. The record originates from a study of blood T cell repertoires in COVID-19. The CDR3 has 14 residues. CDR1 MDHEN and CDR2 SYDVKM come from the germline V gene. V trimming: 1 base; J trimming: 6 bases; junction bases outside the gene matches: 5. Membership in each cohort depended on participant-reported clinical history.

This receptor was obtained from a man aged 45-65 years who had recovered from COVID-19. Material: PBMCs or T cells enriched from blood (not recorded which). This sequence joins TRBV28 and TRBJ1-2, with 7 nucleotides matching TRBD1. The chain's CDR3 is CASSLLQGKDGYTF. As DNA, the CDR3 is TGTGCCAGCAGTTTATTACAGGGGAAGGATGGCTACACCTTC.